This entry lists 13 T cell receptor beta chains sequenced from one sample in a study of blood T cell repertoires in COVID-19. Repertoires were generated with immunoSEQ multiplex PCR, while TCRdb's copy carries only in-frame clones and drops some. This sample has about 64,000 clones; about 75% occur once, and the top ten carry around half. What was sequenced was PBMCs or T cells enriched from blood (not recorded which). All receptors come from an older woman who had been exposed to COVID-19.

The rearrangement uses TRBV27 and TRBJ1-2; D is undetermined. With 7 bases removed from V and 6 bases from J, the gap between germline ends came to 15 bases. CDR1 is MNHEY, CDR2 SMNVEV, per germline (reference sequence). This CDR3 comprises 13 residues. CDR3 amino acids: CASTSSGLDGYTF. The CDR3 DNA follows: TGTGCCAGCACATCATCCGGACTCGATGGCTACACCTTC.

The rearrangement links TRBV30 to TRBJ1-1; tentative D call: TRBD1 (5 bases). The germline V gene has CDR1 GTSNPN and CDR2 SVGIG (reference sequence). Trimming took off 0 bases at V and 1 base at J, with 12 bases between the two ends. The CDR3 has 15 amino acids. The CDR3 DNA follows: TGTGCCTGGAGTGTATTATTTGGACAGAACACTGAAGCTTTCTTT. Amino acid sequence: CAWSVLFGQNTEAFF.

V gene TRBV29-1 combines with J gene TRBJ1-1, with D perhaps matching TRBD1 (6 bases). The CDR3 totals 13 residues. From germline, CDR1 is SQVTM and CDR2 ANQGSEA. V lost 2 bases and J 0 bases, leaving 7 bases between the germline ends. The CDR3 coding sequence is TGCAGCGTTGAAAGGACAGTGAACACTGAAGCTTTCTTT. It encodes CSVERTVNTEAFF.

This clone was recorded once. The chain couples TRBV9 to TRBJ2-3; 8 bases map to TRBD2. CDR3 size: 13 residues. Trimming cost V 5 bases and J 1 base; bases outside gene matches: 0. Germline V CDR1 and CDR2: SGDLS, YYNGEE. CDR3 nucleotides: TGTGCCAGCAGGACTAGCGGCACAGATACGCAGTATTTT. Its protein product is CASRTSGTDTQYF.

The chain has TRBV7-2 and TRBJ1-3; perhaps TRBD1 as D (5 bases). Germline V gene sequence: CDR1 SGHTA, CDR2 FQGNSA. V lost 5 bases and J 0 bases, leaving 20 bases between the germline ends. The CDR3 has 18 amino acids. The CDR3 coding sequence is TGTGCCAGCAGCCGGACCGGGCGCGGGGGTACCTCTGGAAACACCATATATTTT. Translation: CASSRTGRGGTSGNTIYF.

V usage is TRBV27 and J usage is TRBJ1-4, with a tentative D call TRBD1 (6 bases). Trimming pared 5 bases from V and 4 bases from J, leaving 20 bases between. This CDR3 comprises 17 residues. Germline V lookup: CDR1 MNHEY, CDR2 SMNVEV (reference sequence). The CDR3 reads CASSPPGHNMFNEKLFF. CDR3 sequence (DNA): TGTGCCAGCAGTCCGCCGGGACATAATATGTTTAATGAAAAACTGTTTTTT.

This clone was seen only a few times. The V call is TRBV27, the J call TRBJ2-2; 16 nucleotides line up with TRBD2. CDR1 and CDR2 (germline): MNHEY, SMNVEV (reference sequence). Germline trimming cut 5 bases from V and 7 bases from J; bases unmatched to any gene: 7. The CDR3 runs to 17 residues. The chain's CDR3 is CASSPGLAGGPDGELFF. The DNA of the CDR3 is TGTGCCAGCAGTCCGGGACTAGCGGGGGGGCCGGACGGGGAGCTGTTTTTT.

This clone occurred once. The CDR3 is CASSLTGGKNSPLHF. CDR3 DNA: TGTGCCAGCAGCTTGACAGGGGGGAAGAATTCACCCCTCCACTTT. The V and J genes are TRBV6-6 and TRBJ1-6; 9 positions agree with TRBD1. CDR1 and CDR2 (germline): MNHNY, SVGAGI (reference sequence). The CDR3 is 15 amino acids. Trimming at V came to 6 bases and at J to 7 bases, leaving 7 bases not matched to a gene.

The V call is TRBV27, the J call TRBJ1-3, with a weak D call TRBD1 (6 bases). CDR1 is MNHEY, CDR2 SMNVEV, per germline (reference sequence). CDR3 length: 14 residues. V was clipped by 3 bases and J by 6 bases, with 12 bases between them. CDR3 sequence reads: CASSFSRGANTIYF. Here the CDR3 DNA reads TGTGCCAGCAGTTTCAGCAGGGGAGCAAACACCATATATTTT.

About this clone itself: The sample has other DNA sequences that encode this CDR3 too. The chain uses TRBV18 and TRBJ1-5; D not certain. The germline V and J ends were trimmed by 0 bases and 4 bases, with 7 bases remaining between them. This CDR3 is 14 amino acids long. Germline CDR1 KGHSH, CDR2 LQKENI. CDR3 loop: CASSPPGENQPQHF. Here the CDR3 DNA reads TGTGCCAGCTCACCACCCGGAGAAAATCAGCCCCAGCATTTT.

CDR3 region: CASRPQRGDKTTGPSRVYSPLHF. DNA of the CDR3: TGTGCCAGCAGACCTCAGAGAGGGGACAAAACGACCGGGCCTTCGCGGGTTTATTCACCCCTCCACTTT. The chain has TRBV27 and TRBJ1-6, with a tentative D call TRBD1 (6 bases). The V end was cut by 6 bases, the J end by 8 bases, with 41 bases between. This CDR3 spans 23 amino acids. Germline CDR1 is MNHEY and CDR2 is SMNVEV (reference sequence).

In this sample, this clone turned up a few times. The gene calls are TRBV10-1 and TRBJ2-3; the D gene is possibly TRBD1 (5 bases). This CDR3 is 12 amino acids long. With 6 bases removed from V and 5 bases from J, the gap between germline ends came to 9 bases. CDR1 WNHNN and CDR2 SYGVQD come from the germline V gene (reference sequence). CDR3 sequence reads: CASSLTGDTQYF. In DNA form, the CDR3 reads TGCGCCAGCAGCTTAACAGGAGATACGCAGTATTTT.

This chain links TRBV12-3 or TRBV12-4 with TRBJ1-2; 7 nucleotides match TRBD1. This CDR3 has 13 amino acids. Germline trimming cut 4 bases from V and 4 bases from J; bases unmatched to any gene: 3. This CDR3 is CASSSWDSYGYTF. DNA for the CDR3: TGTGCCAGCAGTTCATGGGACAGCTATGGCTACACCTTC.